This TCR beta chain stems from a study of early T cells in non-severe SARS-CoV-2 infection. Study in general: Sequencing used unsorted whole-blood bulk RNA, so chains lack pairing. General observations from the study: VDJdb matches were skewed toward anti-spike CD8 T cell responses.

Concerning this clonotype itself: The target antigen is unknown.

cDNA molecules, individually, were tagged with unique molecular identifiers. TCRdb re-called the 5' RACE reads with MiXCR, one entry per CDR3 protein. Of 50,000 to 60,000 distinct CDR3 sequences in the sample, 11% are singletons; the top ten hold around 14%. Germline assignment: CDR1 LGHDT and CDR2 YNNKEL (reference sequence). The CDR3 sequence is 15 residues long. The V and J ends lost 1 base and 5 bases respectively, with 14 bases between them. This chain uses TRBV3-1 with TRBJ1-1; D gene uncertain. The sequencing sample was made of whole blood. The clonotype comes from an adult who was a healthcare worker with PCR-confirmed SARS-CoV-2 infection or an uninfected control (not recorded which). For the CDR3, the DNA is TGTGCCAGCAGCCAAGGAAGAGGGCGAGGTACTGAAGCTTTCTTT. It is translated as CASSQGRGRGTEAFF.